This T cell receptor beta chain emerged from a study of OX40 agonist ivuxolimab in advanced cancers. Across the study: Across the patients, intravenous ivuxolimab was delivered every 2 weeks at 0.01 to 10 mg/kg.

Patients had blood sampled at baseline and again on cycle 4 day 1 and cycle 7 day 1. TCRdb keeps only in-frame clones here, not all; method: immunoSEQ multiplex PCR. The sample consists of 65,000 to 80,000 clones, around nine tenths of them appearing once. A word on this clone: Its antigen is still unknown.

General study results and limits: Among T cells, CD8+ cells averaged more expanded clones than CD4+ cells.

The CDR3 contains 17 residues. The germline V and J ends were trimmed by 3 bases and 1 base, with 16 bases remaining between them. In germline, CDR1 is MGHRA, CDR2 YSYEKL. Source: CD4+ or CD8+ T cells sorted from blood, taken in a trial of the OX40 agonist ivuxolimab. This rearrangement joins TRBV4-1 to TRBJ2-4; possible D gene TRBD2, 6 bases. This TCR was recovered from an adult with an advanced solid tumor such as melanoma, head and neck, liver or kidney cancer. As DNA, the CDR3 is TGCGCCAGCAGCCAGACTTTGACTGGAGGGGCCAAAAACATTCAGTACTTC. It encodes CASSQTLTGGAKNIQYF.